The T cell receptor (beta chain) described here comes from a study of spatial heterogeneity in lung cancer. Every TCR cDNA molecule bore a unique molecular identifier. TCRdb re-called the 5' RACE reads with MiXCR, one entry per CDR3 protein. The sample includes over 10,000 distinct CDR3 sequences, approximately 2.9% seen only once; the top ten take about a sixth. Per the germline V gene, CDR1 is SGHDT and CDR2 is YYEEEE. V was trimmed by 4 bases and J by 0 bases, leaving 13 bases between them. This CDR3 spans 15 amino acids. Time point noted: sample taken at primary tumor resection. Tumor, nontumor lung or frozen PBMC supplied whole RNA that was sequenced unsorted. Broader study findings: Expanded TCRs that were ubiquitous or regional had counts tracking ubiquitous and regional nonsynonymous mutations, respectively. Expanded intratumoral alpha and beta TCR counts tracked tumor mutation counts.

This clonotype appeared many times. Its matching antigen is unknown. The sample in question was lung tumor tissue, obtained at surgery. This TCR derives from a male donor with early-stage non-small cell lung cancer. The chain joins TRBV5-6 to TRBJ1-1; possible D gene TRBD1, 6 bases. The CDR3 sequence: CASSRPGAMNTEAFF. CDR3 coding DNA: TGTGCCAGCAGCCGTCCAGGGGCCATGAACACTGAAGCTTTCTTT.